A selection of T cell receptor beta chains follows, all from one sample in a study of blood T cell repertoires in COVID-19. Sequencing used immunoSEQ multiplex PCR; TCRdb keeps in-frame clones, though not all of them. The data show 54,000 or so clones, with about nine tenths seen just once and 7% to 9.5% held by the top ten. Sequenced input: peripheral blood. Every receptor here comes from a man between 45 and 60 years old with active COVID-19. Both conserved end residues are part of each CDR3. The order of the fields is V gene, clone size, D gene, J gene, CDR3 protein, CDR3 DNA. The D gene is left open where the match is weak. Size tells how often a clone was seen (once, few, many) or the class of an expanded clone, and some rows leave it out.

V gene: TRBV5-3; clone size: once; D gene: TRBD1; J gene: TRBJ2-7; CDR3 protein: CARRQGREQYF; CDR3 DNA: TGTGCCCGAAGACAGGGGAGAGAGCAGTACTTC
V gene: TRBV7-9; clone size: once; D gene: TRBD1; J gene: TRBJ2-1; CDR3 protein: CASSSTGAARSYNEQFF; CDR3 DNA: TGTGCCAGCAGCTCCACAGGGGCAGCACGCTCCTACAATGAGCAGTTCTTC
V gene: TRBV11-2; clone size: few; D gene: -; J gene: TRBJ1-6; CDR3 protein: CASSLVRGVSPLHF; CDR3 DNA: TGTGCCAGCAGCTTGGTTCGGGGGGTTTCACCCCTCCACTTT
V gene: TRBV28; clone size: -; D gene: TRBD2; J gene: TRBJ2-7; CDR3 protein: CASRITSGPDGEQYF; CDR3 DNA: TGTGCCAGCAGAATAACTAGCGGCCCCGACGGCGAGCAGTACTTC
V gene: TRBV19; clone size: -; D gene: TRBD2; J gene: TRBJ2-5; CDR3 protein: CASSPPSSGSETQYF; CDR3 DNA: TGTGCCAGTAGTCCCCCCAGCAGCGGGAGTGAGACCCAGTACTTC
V gene: TRBV30; clone size: -; D gene: -; J gene: TRBJ1-2; CDR3 protein: CAWRADWGDYTF; CDR3 DNA: TGTGCCTGGAGGGCCGATTGGGGAGACTACACCTTC
V gene: TRBV7-2; clone size: -; D gene: TRBD1; J gene: TRBJ2-7; CDR3 protein: CASSLGGQLLGYEQYF; CDR3 DNA: TGTGCCAGCAGCTTAGGGGGACAGCTCTTAGGCTACGAGCAGTACTTC
V gene: TRBV12-3/TRBV12-4; clone size: -; D gene: -; J gene: TRBJ1-6; CDR3 protein: CASSLSNSPLHF; CDR3 DNA: TGTGCCAGCAGTCTGAGTAATTCACCCCTCCACTTT
V gene: TRBV4-3; clone size: -; D gene: -; J gene: TRBJ2-3; CDR3 protein: CASSQETVAATDTQYF; CDR3 DNA: TGCGCCAGCAGCCAAGAGACGGTAGCGGCCACAGATACGCAGTATTTT
V gene: TRBV6-6; clone size: many; D gene: -; J gene: TRBJ2-7; CDR3 protein: CASSYSRGTYEQYF; CDR3 DNA: TGTGCCAGCAGTTACTCGAGGGGGACGTACGAGCAGTACTTC
V gene: TRBV19; clone size: -; D gene: -; J gene: TRBJ2-2; CDR3 protein: CASSRQNTGELFF; CDR3 DNA: TGTGCCAGTAGTAGGCAGAACACCGGGGAGCTGTTTTTT
V gene: TRBV27; clone size: -; D gene: -; J gene: TRBJ1-2; CDR3 protein: CASSAGGGGYTF; CDR3 DNA: TGTGCCAGCTCTGCGGGGGGAGGTGGCTACACCTTC
V gene: TRBV5-1; clone size: -; D gene: TRBD2; J gene: TRBJ2-1; CDR3 protein: CASSLGLAGGLNEQFF; CDR3 DNA: TGCGCCAGCAGCTTGGGACTAGCGGGGGGCCTAAATGAGCAGTTCTTC
V gene: TRBV9; clone size: -; D gene: TRBD1; J gene: TRBJ1-1; CDR3 protein: CASSVTGMNTEAFF; CDR3 DNA: TGTGCCAGCAGCGTGACAGGGATGAACACTGAAGCTTTCTTT
V gene: TRBV4-3; clone size: once; D gene: TRBD2; J gene: TRBJ2-1; CDR3 protein: CASSQVLAASSYNEQFF; CDR3 DNA: TGCGCCAGCAGCCAAGTACTAGCGGCAAGCTCCTACAATGAGCAGTTCTTC
V gene: TRBV28; clone size: -; D gene: TRBD2; J gene: TRBJ2-1; CDR3 protein: CASTGTSENNEQFF; CDR3 DNA: TGTGCCAGCACGGGGACTAGCGAGAACAATGAGCAGTTCTTC
V gene: TRBV9; clone size: -; D gene: TRBD2; J gene: TRBJ2-7; CDR3 protein: CASSVGQLAGGNEQYF; CDR3 DNA: TGTGCCAGCAGCGTAGGCCAACTAGCGGGAGGAAACGAGCAGTACTTC
V gene: TRBV9; clone size: -; D gene: -; J gene: TRBJ1-2; CDR3 protein: CASSIGNRHGYTF; CDR3 DNA: TGTGCCAGCAGCATCGGGAACCGGCATGGCTACACCTTC
V gene: TRBV5-1; clone size: -; D gene: -; J gene: TRBJ2-7; CDR3 protein: CASSFSDTSYEQYF; CDR3 DNA: TGCGCCAGCAGCTTTTCGGACACCTCCTACGAGCAGTACTTC
V gene: TRBV2; clone size: once; D gene: -; J gene: TRBJ2-4; CDR3 protein: CASTPGPWVQYF; CDR3 DNA: TGTGCCAGCACCCCGGGTCCCTGGGTTCAGTACTTC
V gene: TRBV7-9; clone size: -; D gene: -; J gene: TRBJ1-4; CDR3 protein: CASSLTGTTNEKLFF; CDR3 DNA: TGTGCCAGCAGCTTAACAGGGACAACTAATGAAAAACTGTTTTTT
V gene: TRBV7-2; clone size: -; D gene: -; J gene: TRBJ1-4; CDR3 protein: CASTYQGGTNEKLFF; CDR3 DNA: TGTGCCAGCACCTATCAGGGAGGTACTAATGAAAAACTGTTTTTT
V gene: TRBV5-1; clone size: -; D gene: TRBD1; J gene: TRBJ1-6; CDR3 protein: CASSPGTGGTPLHF; CDR3 DNA: TGCGCCAGCAGCCCCGGGACAGGGGGCACACCCCTCCACTTT
V gene: TRBV7-3; clone size: -; D gene: -; J gene: TRBJ1-5; CDR3 protein: CASSQSGNQPQHF; CDR3 DNA: TGTGCCAGCAGCCAATCGGGCAATCAGCCCCAGCATTTT
V gene: TRBV7-2; clone size: -; D gene: -; J gene: TRBJ2-1; CDR3 protein: CASSLEGVGGSGEQFF; CDR3 DNA: TGTGCCAGCAGCTTAGAGGGGGTGGGCGGGAGCGGTGAGCAGTTCTTC
V gene: TRBV4-3; clone size: once; D gene: TRBD1; J gene: TRBJ2-3; CDR3 protein: CASSHRTGSTDTQYF; CDR3 DNA: TGCGCCAGCAGCCACCGGACAGGGAGCACAGATACGCAGTATTTT
V gene: TRBV28; clone size: -; D gene: TRBD1; J gene: TRBJ2-1; CDR3 protein: CASSPGGGYPNEQFF; CDR3 DNA: TGTGCCAGCAGCCCAGGGGGCGGATATCCCAATGAGCAGTTCTTC
V gene: TRBV9; clone size: -; D gene: -; J gene: TRBJ2-1; CDR3 protein: CASSVATASEQFF; CDR3 DNA: TGTGCCAGCAGCGTAGCTACGGCTAGCGAGCAGTTCTTC
V gene: TRBV28; clone size: -; D gene: -; J gene: TRBJ2-1; CDR3 protein: CASSFQGKTYNEQFF; CDR3 DNA: TGTGCCAGCAGTTTTCAGGGGAAAACCTACAATGAGCAGTTCTTC
V gene: TRBV27; clone size: medium-sized; D gene: -; J gene: TRBJ1-5; CDR3 protein: CASRSLGQGLNQPQHF; CDR3 DNA: TGTGCCAGCAGATCGCTCGGGCAGGGCCTCAATCAGCCCCAGCATTTT
V gene: TRBV6-5; clone size: -; D gene: TRBD2; J gene: TRBJ2-7; CDR3 protein: CASSLEEREYEQYF; CDR3 DNA: TGTGCCAGCAGCCTTGAAGAGCGGGAGTACGAGCAGTACTTC
V gene: TRBV30; clone size: -; D gene: TRBD1; J gene: TRBJ2-1; CDR3 protein: CAWRTGKNPTYNEQFF; CDR3 DNA: TGTGCCTGGAGGACAGGGAAAAACCCCACCTACAATGAGCAGTTCTTC
V gene: TRBV18; clone size: -; D gene: -; J gene: TRBJ1-2; CDR3 protein: CASSEGQGGGYTF; CDR3 DNA: TGTGCCAGCTCGGAGGGGCAGGGTGGAGGCTACACCTTC
V gene: TRBV7-2; clone size: -; D gene: -; J gene: TRBJ2-7; CDR3 protein: CASSLTRASYEQYF; CDR3 DNA: TGTGCCAGCAGCTTAACCAGGGCCTCCTACGAGCAGTACTTC
V gene: TRBV7-8; clone size: -; D gene: TRBD2; J gene: TRBJ2-5; CDR3 protein: CASSLVAVSGGARETQYF; CDR3 DNA: TGTGCCAGCAGCTTAGTCGCAGTGAGCGGGGGGGCCCGGGAGACCCAGTACTTC
V gene: TRBV4-1; clone size: -; D gene: -; J gene: TRBJ1-2; CDR3 protein: CASSQDRGNYGYTF; CDR3 DNA: TGCGCCAGCAGCCAAGATCGGGGGAACTATGGCTACACCTTC
V gene: TRBV12-3/TRBV12-4; clone size: once; D gene: -; J gene: TRBJ1-1; CDR3 protein: CASSSGAHTEAFF; CDR3 DNA: TGTGCCAGCAGTTCAGGGGCCCACACTGAAGCTTTCTTT
V gene: TRBV5-1; clone size: few; D gene: -; J gene: TRBJ1-1; CDR3 protein: CASSLGRENTEAFF; CDR3 DNA: TGCGCCAGCAGCTTGGGCAGGGAAAACACTGAAGCTTTCTTT
V gene: TRBV28; clone size: -; D gene: -; J gene: TRBJ1-1; CDR3 protein: CASSPRGRGTEAFF; CDR3 DNA: TGTGCCAGCAGTCCCAGGGGCCGGGGCACTGAAGCTTTCTTT
V gene: TRBV4-3; clone size: -; D gene: -; J gene: TRBJ1-3; CDR3 protein: CASSQDLTVRNTIYF; CDR3 DNA: TGCGCCAGCAGCCAAGATCTGACAGTGAGAAACACCATATATTTT
V gene: TRBV19; clone size: once; D gene: TRBD2; J gene: TRBJ2-2; CDR3 protein: CASSSGSVTGELFF; CDR3 DNA: TGTGCCAGTAGTAGCGGGAGCGTCACCGGGGAGCTGTTTTTT
V gene: TRBV6-5; clone size: -; D gene: -; J gene: TRBJ2-1; CDR3 protein: CASMVGAYEFF; CDR3 DNA: TGTGCCAGCATGGTGGGGGCGTACGAGTTCTTC
V gene: TRBV6-2/TRBV6-3; clone size: -; D gene: TRBD2; J gene: TRBJ2-1; CDR3 protein: CASSNLAGVTDEQFF; CDR3 DNA: TGTGCCAGCAGTAACCTAGCGGGAGTTACCGATGAGCAGTTCTTC
V gene: TRBV18; clone size: -; D gene: -; J gene: TRBJ2-3; CDR3 protein: CASSPGLIDTQYF; CDR3 DNA: TGTGCCAGCTCCCCGGGACTGATAGATACGCAGTATTTT
V gene: TRBV5-1; clone size: -; D gene: -; J gene: TRBJ2-7; CDR3 protein: CASSLGTTYEQYF; CDR3 DNA: TGCGCCAGCAGCTTGGGCACTACCTACGAGCAGTACTTC
V gene: TRBV4-1; clone size: -; D gene: -; J gene: TRBJ2-4; CDR3 protein: CASSQEYGSIQYF; CDR3 DNA: TGCGCCAGCAGCCAAGAATACGGGAGCATTCAGTACTTC
V gene: TRBV9; clone size: -; D gene: -; J gene: TRBJ2-3; CDR3 protein: CASSVGGVSTDTQYF; CDR3 DNA: TGTGCCAGCAGCGTTGGCGGGGTTAGCACAGATACGCAGTATTTT
V gene: TRBV18; clone size: -; D gene: TRBD1; J gene: TRBJ1-1; CDR3 protein: CASSPDRSEAFF; CDR3 DNA: TGTGCCAGCTCACCGGACAGGTCTGAAGCTTTCTTT
V gene: TRBV24-1; clone size: -; D gene: TRBD1; J gene: TRBJ1-5; CDR3 protein: CATSDLQLQGVGAYSNQPQHF; CDR3 DNA: TGTGCCACCAGTGATTTGCAACTCCAGGGGGTCGGGGCATATAGCAATCAGCCCCAGCATTTT
V gene: TRBV7-2; clone size: -; D gene: TRBD2; J gene: TRBJ2-4; CDR3 protein: CASSSPSPSGSRLEYF; CDR3 DNA: TGTGCCAGCAGCTCCCCGAGCCCTAGCGGGAGTCGCTTGGAGTACTTC
V gene: TRBV28; clone size: -; D gene: -; J gene: TRBJ1-1; CDR3 protein: CASSFMGLEAFF; CDR3 DNA: TGTGCCAGCAGTTTTATGGGACTTGAAGCTTTCTTT
V gene: TRBV10-3; clone size: -; D gene: TRBD2; J gene: TRBJ2-7; CDR3 protein: CAIRGDIYEQYF; CDR3 DNA: TGTGCCATCCGGGGGGATATCTACGAGCAGTACTTC
V gene: TRBV7-9; clone size: -; D gene: -; J gene: TRBJ2-7; CDR3 protein: CASSWTTTEQYF; CDR3 DNA: TGTGCCAGCAGCTGGACTACCACGGAGCAGTACTTC
V gene: TRBV7-9; clone size: -; D gene: -; J gene: TRBJ2-7; CDR3 protein: CASSRDSTYEQYF; CDR3 DNA: TGTGCCAGCAGCCGTGACAGTACCTACGAGCAGTACTTC
V gene: TRBV7-6; clone size: -; D gene: TRBD2; J gene: TRBJ2-7; CDR3 protein: CASSLVGGSVREQYF; CDR3 DNA: TGTGCCAGCAGCTTAGTGGGCGGGAGTGTAAGAGAGCAGTACTTC